The 31 T cell receptor beta chains below all came from one sample that was sequenced in a study of shared clonotypes between healthy human individuals (dated by TCRdb to about 2020). Library construction relied on the immunoSEQ multiplex PCR assay. Not all clones reach the TCRdb copy of this immuneACCESS table, which keeps in-frame sequences only. Checked studies attribute under half of the gap to unresolved V genes and leave the rest unexplained. The sample table lists over 2 million clones, 95% of them with a count of one. Clones ranked in the top ten supply 0.1% to 0.15% of the sample. Sequencing input: naive CD4+ T cells sorted from blood. Per the publication, the cell subset or site label means: CD45RA+ positively selected. All receptors derive from a man between 18 and 35 years old in good health.

This chain links TRBV11-2 with TRBJ2-5; D remains unclear. Trimming left V 0 bases short and J 5 bases short, with 13 bases between. CDR1 is SGHAT, CDR2 FQNNGV, per germline. The CDR3 totals 15 residues. The CDR3 nucleotides read TGTGCCAGCAGCTTAGATAAGCCCGCTGGGGAGACCCAGTACTTC. Translation gives CASSLDKPAGETQYF.

This sequence joins TRBV10-3 and TRBJ1-4; D gene uncertain. Germline CDR1 is ENHRY and CDR2 is SYGVKD. The CDR3 is 12 residues long. Trimming shortened V by 10 bases and J by 7 bases, and 13 bases separated the two germline ends. CDR3 protein: CATGYQFEKLFF. Written as DNA, the CDR3 is TGTGCCACGGGGTACCAGTTTGAAAAACTGTTTTTT.

The V call is TRBV30, the J call TRBJ2-7; possibly TRBD1 or TRBD2 for D (6 bases each). Germline CDR1 is GTSNPN and CDR2 is SVGIG (reference sequence). CDR3 size: 15 residues. The V end was cut by 0 bases, the J end by 2 bases, with 14 bases between. This chain's CDR3 is CAWSVSIGGPYEQYF. For the CDR3, the DNA is TGTGCCTGGAGTGTATCCATCGGGGGCCCCTACGAGCAGTACTTC.

The chain uses TRBV5-4 and TRBJ2-2; D unresolved. The V gene lost 4 bases and the J gene lost 2 bases, with 12 bases spanning the gap. Germline V gene data show CDR1 as SGHNT and CDR2 as YYREEE (reference sequence). The CDR3 consists of 15 residues. The CDR3 reads CASSPRTDNTGELFF. CDR3 DNA sequence: TGTGCCAGCAGCCCTCGGACGGATAACACCGGGGAGCTGTTTTTT.

The gene calls are TRBV18 and TRBJ1-3; the D is unclear. CDR1 is KGHSH, CDR2 LQKENI, per germline. Between the trimmed V and J ends, which lost 4 bases and 0 bases, there was a span of 10 bases. The CDR3 is 15 amino acids. The CDR3 DNA reads TGTGCCAGCTCACGCACGGGGAACTCTGGAAACACCATATATTTT. The encoded protein is CASSRTGNSGNTIYF.

V usage is TRBV13 and J usage is TRBJ2-1; D gene unclear. CDR1 PRHDT and CDR2 FYEKMQ come from the germline V gene (reference sequence). Trimming removed 4 bases at V and 7 bases at J, with 5 bases between. The CDR3 is 11 amino acids. CDR3 nucleotide sequence: TGTGCCAGCAGCTCGAAAAATGAGCAGTTCTTC. Amino acids: CASSSKNEQFF.

J is TRBJ1-1 and V is TRBV9; D call uncertain. Germline V CDR1 and CDR2: SGDLS, YYNGEE. Trimming pared 4 bases from V and 3 bases from J, leaving 13 bases between. The length of the CDR3 is 14 residues. The CDR3 DNA follows: TGTGCCAGCAGCCTTAGGGCGGGTGACACTGAAGCTTTCTTT. Translation: CASSLRAGDTEAFF.

This chain joins TRBV30 and TRBJ1-2; D might be TRBD1 (6 bases). Germline V gene sequence: CDR1 GTSNPN, CDR2 SVGIG (reference sequence). The V and J ends lost 7 bases and 4 bases respectively, with 13 bases between them. CDR3 length equals 12 residues. The CDR3 region is CAYRVLFYGYTF. The CDR3, as DNA: TGTGCCTACAGGGTTCTTTTCTATGGCTACACCTTC.

The rearrangement joins TRBV5-1 to TRBJ2-2, with 8 bases lining up with TRBD2. In germline, CDR1 is SGHRS, CDR2 YFSETQ. V lost 4 bases, J lost 4 bases, and 3 bases stayed unmatched. The CDR3 is made up of 14 amino acids. The CDR3 protein is CASSQGTSTGELFF. CDR3 DNA sequence: TGCGCCAGCAGCCAGGGGACTAGCACCGGGGAGCTGTTTTTT.

This sequence joins TRBV25-1 and TRBJ2-3; 8 nucleotides match TRBD1. J was trimmed by 1 base and V by 3 bases; bases with no gene match: 3. Germline loops: CDR1 MGHDK, CDR2 SYGVNS. The CDR3 consists of 15 residues. Written as DNA, the CDR3 is TGTGCCAGCAGTGACCAGGGGGCTGGCACAGATACGCAGTATTTT. Protein sequence: CASSDQGAGTDTQYF.

J is TRBJ2-2 and V is TRBV19, with D uncertain. Between the trimmed V and J ends, which lost 9 bases and 1 base, there was a span of 9 bases. Germline lookup yields CDR1 LNHDA and CDR2 SQIVND (reference sequence). CDR3 length: 13 residues. The CDR3 DNA reads TGTGCCAGCCTGCTCTTGAACACCGGGGAGCTGTTTTTT. Translation gives CASLLLNTGELFF.

This clone was seen many times. CDR3 sequence (DNA): TGTGCCAGCAGTAAAACTCCGCAGGGGGCCCTCGGAGCTTTCTTT. It translates to CASSKTPQGALGAFF. The chain carries TRBV2 and TRBJ1-1; 8 bases align to TRBD1. Germline V gene sequence: CDR1 SNHLY, CDR2 FYNNEI. The CDR3 is 15 amino acids. V dropped 5 bases and J dropped 10; count of bases not matched to a gene: 15. Full variable domain (rest looked up from reference TRBV2 and TRBJ1-1): EPEVTQTPSHQVTQMGQEVILRCVPISNHLYFYWYRQILGQKVEFLVSFYNNEISEKSEIFDDQFSVERPDGSNFTLKIRSTKLEDSAMYFCASSKTPQGALGAFFGQGTRLTVV.

The chain uses TRBV29-1 and TRBJ1-1; possible D gene TRBD1, 5 bases. The V end was cut by 3 bases, the J end by 3 bases, with 11 bases between. Germline CDR1 SQVTM, CDR2 ANQGSEA. The CDR3 is 13 amino acids. In nucleotides, the CDR3 is TGCAGCGTTGACCAGGGTAGGGACACTGAAGCTTTCTTT. Translation gives CSVDQGRDTEAFF.

V is TRBV5-1 and J is TRBJ1-1; D is perhaps TRBD1 (5 bases). Germline V lookup: CDR1 SGHRS, CDR2 YFSETQ. CDR3 length: 15 residues. The V gene lost 4 bases and the J gene lost 3 bases, with 16 bases spanning the gap. CDR3 sequence reads: CASSPWGRVDTEAFF. CDR3 nucleotides: TGCGCCAGCAGCCCCTGGGGGAGGGTAGACACTGAAGCTTTCTTT.

This chain uses TRBV25-1 with TRBJ1-1, with no clear D. The CDR3 covers 13 residues. The ends were cut back, 2 bases at V and 5 bases at J, with 9 bases in the middle. Germline values: CDR1 MGHDK, CDR2 SYGVNS. CDR3 sequence reads: CASSEGETTEAFF. CDR3 nucleotides: TGTGCCAGCAGTGAAGGCGAGACAACTGAAGCTTTCTTT.

This chain uses TRBV18 with TRBJ1-5; 11 bases align to TRBD1. The CDR3 runs 19 residues. V shed 1 base and J 0 bases; nucleotides not matched to a gene: 8. CDR1 is KGHSH and CDR2 is LQKENI in the germline V gene. The CDR3 nucleotides are TGTGCCAGCTCACCACAAAGGACAGGGGGCAGATCTAGCAATCAGCCCCAGCATTTT. Translation: CASSPQRTGGRSSNQPQHF. Complete variable domain (other parts from reference TRBV18 and TRBJ1-5): NAGVMQNPRHLVRRRGQEARLRCSPMKGHSHVYWYRQLPEEGLKFMVYLQKENIIDESGMPKERFSAEFPKEGPSILRIQQVVRGDSAAYFCASSPQRTGGRSSNQPQHFGDGTRLSIL.

The chain employs TRBV7-2 and TRBJ2-7, with 7 bases lining up with TRBD2. The length of the CDR3 is 14 residues. Losses at the gene ends were 7 bases for V and 6 bases for J; bases not matched to a gene: 12. Germline V lookup: CDR1 SGHTA, CDR2 FQGNSA. In DNA form, the CDR3 reads TGTGCCAGCACAGCCGGTGCAGCGGGGCTCGAGCAGTACTTC. It codes for CASTAGAAGLEQYF.

Notes on this clone: Other nucleotide sequences in the sample specify the same CDR3. The CDR3 nucleotides read TGTGCCAGCAGATCTAGCGGGGGGGCCGGAGAGACCCAGTACTTC. This sequence encodes CASRSSGGAGETQYF. The chain carries TRBV6-5 and TRBJ2-5, with 12 bases identical to TRBD2. V gave up 6 bases and J gave up 4 bases; unmatched junction bases: 6. The CDR3 has 15 residues. CDR1 is MNHEY and CDR2 is SVGAGI in the germline V gene.

The V and J genes are TRBV9 and TRBJ2-7, with 7 bases matching TRBD2. V dropped 0 bases and J dropped 3; count of bases not matched to a gene: 3. This CDR3 region has 14 residues. Germline V gene data show CDR1 as SGDLS and CDR2 as YYNGEE. CDR3 sequence reads: CASSVAGGNYEQYF. CDR3 in DNA: TGTGCCAGCAGCGTAGCGGGAGGTAACTACGAGCAGTACTTC.

This rearrangement joins TRBV28 to TRBJ1-2; 9 bases line up with TRBD1. V dropped 5 bases and J dropped 7; count of bases not matched to a gene: 11. This CDR3 has 15 residues. Germline V lookup: CDR1 MDHEN, CDR2 SYDVKM. The CDR3 is CASSQPGQGTFGYTF. CDR3 DNA sequence: TGTGCCAGCAGTCAGCCGGGACAGGGAACCTTTGGCTACACCTTC.

The chain links TRBV6-1 to TRBJ2-1; D is perhaps TRBD1 (6 bases). Germline loops: CDR1 MNHNS, CDR2 SASEGT. V dropped 5 bases and J dropped 6 bases, with 11 bases sitting between them. The CDR3 contains 13 residues. The CDR3 reads CASSLQGINEQFF. The CDR3 bases are TGTGCCAGCAGTCTACAGGGTATCAATGAGCAGTTCTTC.

On this clone itself: Other DNA sequences in this sample translate to the same CDR3. In nucleotides, the CDR3 is TGTGCCAGCAGAACGACAGGACTCTACGAGCAGTACTTC. It codes for CASRTTGLYEQYF. This sequence joins TRBV7-8 and TRBJ2-5; weak D call: TRBD1 (6 bases). Judging by the DNA end, TRBJ2-7 fits better; the J call may be wrong. Germline loops: CDR1 SGHVS, CDR2 FQNEAQ. The CDR3 runs 13 residues.

The rearrangement uses TRBV5-1 and TRBJ1-3, with 9 nucleotides matching TRBD1. The CDR3 totals 16 residues. The germline V gene encodes CDR1 SGHRS and CDR2 YFSETQ. The junction had 5 bases not matched to a gene; V was cut back by 4 bases and J by 0 bases. CDR3 loop: CASSQGTGNSGNTIYF. The CDR3 bases are TGCGCCAGCAGCCAAGGGACAGGGAACTCTGGAAACACCATATATTTT.

CDR3 amino acids: CASSPKGIAGQSANEQFF. CDR3 DNA sequence: TGTGCCAGCAGCCCAAAAGGGATAGCGGGGCAAAGTGCTAATGAGCAGTTCTTC. This rearrangement joins TRBV7-3 to TRBJ2-1; TRBD2 matches at 8 bases. Germline-derived CDR1 and CDR2 are SGHTA and FQGTGA. The CDR3 has 18 amino acids. V shed 5 bases, J shed 7 bases, and the junction held 19 bases outside the gene matches. The full variable domain, completed using reference TRBV7-3 and TRBJ2-1, is GAGVSQTPSNKVTEKGKYVELRCDPISGHTALYWYRQSLGQGPEFLIYFQGTGAADDSGLPNDRFFAVRPEGSVSTLKIQRTERGDSAVYLCASSPKGIAGQSANEQFFGPGTRLTVL.

V gene TRBV5-6 combines with J gene TRBJ2-3; no clear D gene. Trimming took off 3 bases at V and 4 bases at J, with 12 bases between the two ends. Germline values: CDR1 SGHDT, CDR2 YYEEEE. The CDR3 covers 14 residues. The DNA of the CDR3 is TGTGCCAGCAGCTCCGTACAGCGCGCAGATACGCAGTATTTT. This sequence encodes CASSSVQRADTQYF.

The chain links TRBV7-2 to TRBJ1-3, with 7 nucleotides matching TRBD1. Germline V gives CDR1 SGHTA, CDR2 FQGNSA. The junction had 19 bases not matched to a gene; V was cut back by 4 bases and J by 4 bases. The CDR3 is 19 residues long. In nucleotides, the CDR3 is TGTGCCAGCAGCTCGACTATCCCGGGACAGAGTCCTCCGGGAAACACCATATATTTT. It is translated as CASSSTIPGQSPPGNTIYF.

A word on this clone: This may be a read error, as it is one base from a much larger clone. V is TRBV5-5 and J is TRBJ2-5, with D uncertain. Germline CDR1 is SGHKS and CDR2 is YYEKEE (reference sequence). V was shortened by 5 bases and J by 3 bases, with 5 bases between the two germline ends. The CDR3 is 11 amino acids. The CDR3 DNA sequence: TGTGCCAGCAGAGGAGAAGAGACCCAGTACTTC. Amino acid sequence: CASRGEETQYF.

This clone occurred once. V and J are TRBV27 and TRBJ2-7, with 8 bases matching TRBD1. The junction had 5 bases not matched to a gene; V was cut back by 3 bases and J by 4 bases. From germline, CDR1 is MNHEY and CDR2 SMNVEV (reference sequence). The CDR3 spans 14 residues. The DNA of the CDR3 is TGTGCCAGCAGTTTGACGACAGGGGAGTACGAGCAGTACTTC. Translating gives CASSLTTGEYEQYF.

The chain couples TRBV7-2 to TRBJ2-7; 7 bases line up with TRBD1. From germline, CDR1 is SGHTA and CDR2 FQGNSA. V trimming: 4 bases; J trimming: 0 bases; junction bases outside the gene matches: 9. The CDR3 consists of 16 residues. The CDR3 nucleotides read TGTGCCAGCAGCTCTACCGGGACAGTAAGCTCCTACGAGCAGTACTTC. It is translated as CASSSTGTVSSYEQYF. Looking up the rest from reference TRBV7-2 and TRBJ2-7 gives the full variable domain: GAGVSQSPSNKVTEKGKDVELRCDPISGHTALYWYRQSLGQGLEFLIYFQGNSAPDKSGLPSDRFSAERTGGSVSTLTIQRTQQEDSAVYLCASSSTGTVSSYEQYFGPGTRLTVT.

The V and J genes are TRBV7-2 and TRBJ1-2; D possibly corresponds to TRBD1 (5 bases). Germline CDR1 and CDR2: SGHTA and FQGNSA. V lost 5 bases and J 5 bases, leaving 18 bases between the germline ends. The CDR3 sequence is 15 residues long. The CDR3 nucleotides read TGTGCCAGCAGCCTCGTGGGTCGCAGGGATTATGGCTACACCTTC. Translating it yields CASSLVGRRDYGYTF.

This chain connects TRBV25-1 to TRBJ2-2; 11 nucleotides match TRBD2. Trimming cost V 4 bases and J 6 bases; bases outside gene matches: 4. The CDR3 sequence is 15 residues long. CDR1 MGHDK and CDR2 SYGVNS come from the germline V gene. The CDR3 nucleotides read TGTGCCAGCAGTGGTAGCGGGGGGGCCTCCGGGGAGCTGTTTTTT. This codes for CASSGSGGASGELFF.